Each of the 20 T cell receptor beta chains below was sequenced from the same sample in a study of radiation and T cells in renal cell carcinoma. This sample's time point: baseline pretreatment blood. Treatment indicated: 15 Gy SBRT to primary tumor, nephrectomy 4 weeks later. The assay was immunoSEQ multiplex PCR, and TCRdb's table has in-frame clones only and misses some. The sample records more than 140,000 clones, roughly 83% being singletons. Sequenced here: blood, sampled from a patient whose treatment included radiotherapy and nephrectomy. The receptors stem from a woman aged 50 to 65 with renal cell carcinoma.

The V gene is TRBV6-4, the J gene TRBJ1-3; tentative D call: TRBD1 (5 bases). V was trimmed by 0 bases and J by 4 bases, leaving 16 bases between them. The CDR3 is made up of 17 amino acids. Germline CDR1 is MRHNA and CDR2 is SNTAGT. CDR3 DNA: TGTGCCAGCAGTGACTCGAGGGACGGCTGGAGAGGAAACACCATATATTTT. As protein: CASSDSRDGWRGNTIYF.

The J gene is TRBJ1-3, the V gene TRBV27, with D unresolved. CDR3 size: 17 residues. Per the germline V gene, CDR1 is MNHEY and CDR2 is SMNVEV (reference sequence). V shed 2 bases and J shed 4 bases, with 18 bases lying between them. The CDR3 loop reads CASSLPRDPSLGNTIYF. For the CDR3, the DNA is TGTGCCAGCAGTTTACCCCGTGATCCTAGTCTGGGAAACACCATATATTTT.

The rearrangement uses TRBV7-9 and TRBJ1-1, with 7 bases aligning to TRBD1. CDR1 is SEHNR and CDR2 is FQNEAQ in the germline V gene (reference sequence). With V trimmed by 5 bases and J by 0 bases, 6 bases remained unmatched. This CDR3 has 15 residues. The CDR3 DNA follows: TGTGCCAGCAGCGCCCGGACAGGCTTGAACACTGAAGCTTTCTTT. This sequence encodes CASSARTGLNTEAFF.

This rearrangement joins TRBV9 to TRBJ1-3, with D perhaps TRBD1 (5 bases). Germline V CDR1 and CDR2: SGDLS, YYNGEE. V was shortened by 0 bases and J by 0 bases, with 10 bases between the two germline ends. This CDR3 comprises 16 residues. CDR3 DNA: TGTGCCAGCAGCGTAGGAGGGGCGTTCTCTGGAAACACCATATATTTT. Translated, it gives CASSVGGAFSGNTIYF.

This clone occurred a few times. CDR3 in DNA: TGTGCCAGCAGCCGAGACAGTGGCTACACCTTC. Amino acid sequence: CASSRDSGYTF. This rearrangement joins TRBV6-5 to TRBJ1-2, with D perhaps TRBD1 (5 bases). In germline, CDR1 is MNHEY, CDR2 SVGAGI. This CDR3 contains 11 residues. Trimming removed 6 bases at V and 7 bases at J, with 9 bases between.

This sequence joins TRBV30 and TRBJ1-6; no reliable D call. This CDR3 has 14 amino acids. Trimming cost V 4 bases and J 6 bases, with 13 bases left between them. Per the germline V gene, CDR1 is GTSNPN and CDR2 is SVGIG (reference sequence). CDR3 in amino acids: CAWNEDSGNSPLHF. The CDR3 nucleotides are TGTGCCTGGAATGAAGATTCGGGTAATTCACCCCTCCACTTT.

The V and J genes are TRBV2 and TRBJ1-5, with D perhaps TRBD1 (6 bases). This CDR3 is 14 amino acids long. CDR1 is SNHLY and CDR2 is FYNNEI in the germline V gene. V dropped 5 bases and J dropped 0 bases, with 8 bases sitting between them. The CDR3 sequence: CASSRTVSNQPQHF. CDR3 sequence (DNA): TGTGCCAGCAGTCGGACAGTTAGCAATCAGCCCCAGCATTTT.

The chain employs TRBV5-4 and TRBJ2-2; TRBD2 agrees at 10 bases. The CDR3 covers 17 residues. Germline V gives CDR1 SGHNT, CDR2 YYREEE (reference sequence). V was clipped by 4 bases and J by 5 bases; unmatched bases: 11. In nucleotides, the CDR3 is TGTGCCAGCAGCCCGGGGCTTAGCGGGAGGTATACCGGGGAGCTGTTTTTT. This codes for CASSPGLSGRYTGELFF.

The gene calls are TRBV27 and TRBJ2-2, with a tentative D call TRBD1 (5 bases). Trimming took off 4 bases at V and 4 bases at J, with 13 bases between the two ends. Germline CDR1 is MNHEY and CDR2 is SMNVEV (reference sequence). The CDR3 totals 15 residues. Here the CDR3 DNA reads TGTGCCAGCAGTTCCAACCAGGGTGCCACCGGGGAGCTGTTTTTT. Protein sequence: CASSSNQGATGELFF.

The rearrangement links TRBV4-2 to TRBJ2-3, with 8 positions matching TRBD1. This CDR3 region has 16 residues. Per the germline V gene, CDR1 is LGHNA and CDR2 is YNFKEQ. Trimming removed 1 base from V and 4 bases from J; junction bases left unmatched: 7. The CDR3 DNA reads TGTGCCAGCAGCCAAGGTGGACAGGGCAGGGCAGATACGCAGTATTTT. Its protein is CASSQGGQGRADTQYF.

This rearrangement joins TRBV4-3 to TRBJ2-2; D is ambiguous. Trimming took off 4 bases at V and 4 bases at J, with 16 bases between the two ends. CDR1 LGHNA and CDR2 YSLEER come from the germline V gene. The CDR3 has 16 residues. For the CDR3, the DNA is TGCGCCAGCAGCCCCTGGGTGCAGAGCAGCACCGGGGAGCTGTTTTTT. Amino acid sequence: CASSPWVQSSTGELFF.

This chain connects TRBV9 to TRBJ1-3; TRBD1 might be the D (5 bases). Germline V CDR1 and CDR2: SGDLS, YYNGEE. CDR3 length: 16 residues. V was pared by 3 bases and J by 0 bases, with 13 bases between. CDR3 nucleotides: TGTGCCAGCAGCGCGGGACCAGGGAACTCTGGAAACACCATATATTTT. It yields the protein CASSAGPGNSGNTIYF.

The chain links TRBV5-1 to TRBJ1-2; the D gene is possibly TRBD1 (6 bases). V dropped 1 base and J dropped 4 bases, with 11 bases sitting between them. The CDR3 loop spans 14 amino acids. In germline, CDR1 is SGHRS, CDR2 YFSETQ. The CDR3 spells CASSLTGPLYGYTF. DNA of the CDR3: TGCGCCAGCAGCTTGACAGGGCCCCTCTATGGCTACACCTTC. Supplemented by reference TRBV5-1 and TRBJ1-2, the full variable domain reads KAGVTQTPRYLIKTRGQQVTLSCSPISGHRSVSWYQQTPGQGLQFLFEYFSETQRNKGNFPGRFSGRQFSNSRSEMNVSTLELGDSALYLCASSLTGPLYGYTFGSGTRLTVV.

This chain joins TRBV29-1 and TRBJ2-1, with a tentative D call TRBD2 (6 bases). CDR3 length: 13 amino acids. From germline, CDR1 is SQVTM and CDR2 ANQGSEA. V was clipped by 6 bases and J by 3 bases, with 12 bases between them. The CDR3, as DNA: TGCAGCGTGCGGGACCCTGTCTACAATGAGCAGTTCTTC. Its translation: CSVRDPVYNEQFF.

As DNA, the CDR3 is TGTGCCAGCAGAGAGACAGGGGCCTACGAGCAGTACTTC. Its protein is CASRETGAYEQYF. The V gene is TRBV2, the J gene TRBJ2-7; 8 bases line up with TRBD1. Germline CDR1 reads SNHLY; CDR2 reads FYNNEI. V was clipped by 6 bases and J by 2 bases; unmatched bases: 3. The CDR3 consists of 13 residues.

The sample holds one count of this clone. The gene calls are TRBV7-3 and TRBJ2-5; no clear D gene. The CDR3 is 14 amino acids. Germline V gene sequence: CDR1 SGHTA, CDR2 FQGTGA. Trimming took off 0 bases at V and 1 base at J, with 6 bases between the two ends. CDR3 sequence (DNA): TGTGCCAGCAGCTTAACGGCTTCCCAAGAGACCCAGTACTTC. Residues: CASSLTASQETQYF.

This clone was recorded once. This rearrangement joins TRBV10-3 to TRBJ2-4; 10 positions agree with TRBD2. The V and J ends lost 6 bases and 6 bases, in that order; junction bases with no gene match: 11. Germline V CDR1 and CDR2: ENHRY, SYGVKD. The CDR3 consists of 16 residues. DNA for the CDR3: TGTGCCATCAGGGACACGACCCGGACTAGCGGAAACATTCAGTACTTC. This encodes CAIRDTTRTSGNIQYF.

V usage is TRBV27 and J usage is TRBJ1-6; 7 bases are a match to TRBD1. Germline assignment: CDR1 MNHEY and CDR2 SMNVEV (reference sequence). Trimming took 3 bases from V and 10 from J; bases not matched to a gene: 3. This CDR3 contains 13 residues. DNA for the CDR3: TGTGCCAGCAGTTTTACAGGGGAATCACCCCTCCACTTT. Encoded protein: CASSFTGESPLHF.

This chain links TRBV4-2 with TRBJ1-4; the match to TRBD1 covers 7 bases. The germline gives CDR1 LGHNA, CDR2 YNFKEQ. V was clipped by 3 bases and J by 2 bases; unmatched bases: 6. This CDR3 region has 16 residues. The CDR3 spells CASSQETGSTNEKLFF. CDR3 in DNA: TGTGCCAGCAGCCAGGAGACAGGGAGCACTAATGAAAAACTGTTTTTT.

The DNA for the CDR3 is TGTGCCAGCAGTGTTATGGGGTGGAACACTGAAGCTTTCTTT. Its protein product is CASSVMGWNTEAFF. The rearrangement uses TRBV14 and TRBJ1-1, with D uncertain. V was cut by 6 bases and J by 1 base, with 12 bases left in between. The germline gives CDR1 SGHDN, CDR2 FVKESK. The CDR3 contains 14 residues. The entire variable domain, with the rest obtained from reference TRBV14 and TRBJ1-1, is as follows: EAGVTQFPSHSVIEKGQTVTLRCDPISGHDNLYWYRRVMGKEIKFLLHFVKESKQDESGMPNNRFLAERTGGTYSTLKVQPAELEDSGVYFCASSVMGWNTEAFFGQGTRLTVV.